This T cell receptor beta chain was obtained from a study of CXCR3-negative and CXCR3-positive naive CD8 T cells (dated by TCRdb to about 2019). For context, the study as a whole: In total, about 150 million TRB reads were obtained, which works out to roughly 1.5 +/- 0.3 million reads per library. Diversity and physicochemical repertoire analyses covered around 10 donors pooled from two independent experiments. For the TRBV-TRBJ cluster analysis, the naive subsets came from roughly 5 donors, while the memory cells came from 3 donors.

Findings and caveats that apply to the study as a whole: Comparably high repertoire diversity was found in both naive subsets, whereas much lower repertoire diversity was found in memory CD8+ T cells. Similar TRBV-TRBJ usage was shown by naive CXCR3-negative and CXCR3-positive cells from the same donor, whereas distinct patterns were shown by memory cells. Because surface CD5, which is linked to self-reactivity in mice, was comparable between the naive subsets, TCR interaction strength was also inferred from TRB CDR3 physicochemical properties. CXCR3 expression partially decreased after cryopreservation, so most assays used freshly isolated PBMCs. Compared with CXCR3-negative naive cells, CXCR3-positive naive cells had TRB CDR3s with higher hydrophobicity (lower Kidera factor 4), lower energy, and higher strength and volume indices.

Reading from cysteine to phenylalanine, the CDR3 counts 14 amino acids. Only the protein is available. CDR1 and CDR2 (SGHTA, FQGNSA) derive from the germline V gene. Concerning this clonotype: Its antigen is unknown.

For every CD8+ T cell subset, 300,000 cells were flow-sorted straight into RLT lysis buffer, and each subset was sorted in triplicate. To exclude memory contaminants, naive CD8+ T cells were stringently defined as CD45RO-CCR7+CD27+CD95-. Standard density gradient centrifugation was used to isolate peripheral blood mononuclear cells from buffy coats. Naive CXCR3-negative and CXCR3-positive CD8+ T cells were flow-sorted using a FACSAria III. Total RNA was extracted from sorted cells using an RNeasy Mini Kit. The instrument was a NextSeq 550. The Human TCR Profiling Kit (MiLaboratory) was used to make UMI-labeled 5' RACE TRB cDNA libraries. The full amount of extracted RNA was used for cDNA synthesis, and the full amount of resulting cDNA was used for PCR amplification. Libraries were prepared in parallel with an identical number of PCR cycles. The authors processed their data as follows. MIGEC and MiXCR extracted about 50,000 +/- 10,000 unique UMI-labeled TRB cDNA molecules per library, requiring at least two reads per UMI. An average of approximately 40,000 +/- 10,000 functional in-frame TRB CDR3 nucleotide clonotypes without stop codons was found per library. Diversity metrics, including normalized Shannon-Wiener and Chao1, were computed in VDJtools after downsampling to 5000 UMI-labeled TRB molecules per sample. VDJtools was used to calculate clonotype-size-weighted physicochemical properties of the central five CDR3 residues, namely interaction energy, strength, volume and Kidera factor 4. Following reprocessing of the reads by TCRdb, the data hold one row per CDR3 protein sequence and no DNA is available. Here the V and J calls rest on TCRdb's processing, not on the authors' analysis. This sample's records show some 140,000 distinct CDR3 sequences. The ten largest clones add up to roughly 0.39% of the sample.

The source material was naive CXCR3+ CD8+ T cells from blood. The meaning of the sample's cell subset or site label: CD45RO-CCR7+CD27+CD95- naive CD8+ T cells expressing CXCR3 (TNR3+). The clonotype was recovered from a human donor in good health. Some clones in this sample may be carry-over from other donors' samples. The chain uses TRBV7-2 and TRBJ2-5. The CDR3 region: CASSFPDPRETQYF.